This entry lists 19 T cell receptor beta chains sequenced from one sample in a study of blood T cell repertoires in COVID-19. This table comes from immunoSEQ multiplex PCR, and its TCRdb copy is limited to in-frame clones, with some not included. Among under 350,000 clones listed, around nine tenths were seen once. The sequencing input was peripheral blood. The receptors derive from a woman aged 25-40 years with COVID-19, enrolled during active disease.

The V call is TRBV27, the J call TRBJ2-2, with 7 nucleotides matching TRBD1. This CDR3 comprises 15 residues. Germline CDR1 MNHEY, CDR2 SMNVEV (reference sequence). Trimming took 5 bases from V and 5 from J; bases not matched to a gene: 8. As DNA, the CDR3 is TGTGCCAGCAGTCCTACAGGGGAAAGGACCGGGGAGCTGTTTTTT. Protein: CASSPTGERTGELFF.

In this sample, this clone turned up once. The chain carries TRBV7-9 and TRBJ2-5, with D unresolved. Looked up from germline, CDR1 is SEHNR and CDR2 is FQNEAQ (reference sequence). V was shortened by 5 bases and J by 2 bases, with 18 bases between the two germline ends. This CDR3 region has 16 residues. CDR3 in DNA: TGTGCCAGCAGCCCTGGCGATAGCCATGAACAAGAGACCCAGTACTTC. Protein: CASSPGDSHEQETQYF. Supplemented by reference TRBV7-9 and TRBJ2-5, the full variable domain reads DTGVSQNPRHKITKRGQNVTFRCDPISEHNRLYWYRQTLGQGPEFLTYFQNEAQLEKSRLLSDRFSAERPKGSFSTLEIQRTEQGDSAMYLCASSPGDSHEQETQYFGPGTRLLVL.

This chain uses TRBV18 with TRBJ2-5, with D possibly being TRBD2 (5 bases). From germline, CDR1 is KGHSH and CDR2 LQKENI. The V gene lost 6 bases and the J gene lost 5 bases, with 19 bases spanning the gap. This CDR3 comprises 15 residues. CDR3 sequence reads: CASSPEVLPGETQYF. The CDR3 region has the DNA TGTGCCAGCTCCCCAGAGGTCCTACCGGGGGAGACCCAGTACTTC.

The chain employs TRBV6-5 and TRBJ1-1; D is undetermined. The CDR3 loop spans 12 amino acids. CDR1 is MNHEY, CDR2 SVGAGI, per germline. Trimming cost V 7 bases and J 5 bases, with 11 bases left between them. CDR3 in amino acids: CASNEGKTEAFF. DNA for the CDR3: TGTGCCAGCAACGAGGGAAAAACTGAAGCTTTCTTT.

This chain connects TRBV19 to TRBJ1-5; D call uncertain. CDR3 length: 14 amino acids. CDR1 LNHDA and CDR2 SQIVND come from the germline V gene (reference sequence). V was shortened by 8 bases and J by 0 bases, with 11 bases between the two germline ends. Written as DNA, the CDR3 is TGTGCCAGTGCGAGCCTATCTAGCAATCAGCCCCAGCATTTT. Protein sequence: CASASLSSNQPQHF.

The chain couples TRBV5-1 to TRBJ2-7; 8 nucleotides line up with TRBD1. The J segment lost 3 bases and the V segment lost 1 base, leaving 12 bases of the junction unmatched. CDR3 length equals 17 residues. Germline CDR1 SGHRS, CDR2 YFSETQ. The CDR3 DNA reads TGCGCCAGCAGCTTGCCCTCTACGGGACAGGCTTTCTACGAGCAGTACTTC. This sequence encodes CASSLPSTGQAFYEQYF.

V and J are TRBV5-8 and TRBJ2-1, with D unresolved. The CDR3 extends over 11 amino acids. V lost 4 bases and J lost 9, with 8 bases in between. Germline V gives CDR1 SGHTS, CDR2 YDEGEE. The CDR3 nucleotides read TGTGCCAGCAGCAAGCTACGTGAGCAGTTCTTC. Protein: CASSKLREQFF.

A single count supports this clone. The chain employs TRBV3-1 (or the pseudogene TRBV3-2) and TRBJ1-2, with 8 bases that match TRBD1. Germline CDR1 and CDR2: LGHDT and YNNKEL (reference sequence). Trimming cost V 3 bases and J 13 bases; bases outside gene matches: 13. The CDR3 runs 14 residues. The CDR3 DNA sequence: TGTGCCAGCAGCCAGACGGGACAGGCGGCCAGGTCCACCTTC. It translates to CASSQTGQAARSTF.

This chain connects TRBV5-6 to TRBJ2-7; 9 positions match TRBD1. This CDR3 is 14 amino acids long. V was pared by 4 bases and J by 4 bases, with 6 bases of the junction left unmatched. CDR1 and CDR2 (germline): SGHDT, YYEEEE. CDR3: CASSQPGQGYEQYF. In nucleotides, the CDR3 is TGTGCCAGCAGCCAACCGGGACAGGGTTACGAGCAGTACTTC.

As regards this clone: This sample includes further DNA sequences coding for the same CDR3. The rearrangement joins TRBV7-2 to TRBJ1-3, with D perhaps TRBD1 (5 bases). V dropped 0 bases and J dropped 4 bases, with 7 bases sitting between them. This CDR3 is 14 amino acids long. From germline, CDR1 is SGHTA and CDR2 FQGNSA. In nucleotides, the CDR3 is TGTGCCAGCAGCTTAGCAGGGGCCGGAAACACCATATATTTT. Translating gives CASSLAGAGNTIYF.

The chain carries TRBV2 and TRBJ1-6; 11 positions match TRBD1. CDR3 size: 19 residues. Unmatched junction bases numbered 11, after V lost 6 bases and J lost 1 base. CDR1 and CDR2 from the germline V gene are SNHLY and FYNNEI. The CDR3 reads CASRARTGGSVSYNSPLHF. The CDR3 coding sequence is TGTGCCAGCAGGGCCCGGACAGGGGGCTCAGTGTCCTATAATTCACCCCTCCACTTT.

This clone is deemed medium-sized (0.01 to 0.1%). The chain has TRBV6-2 or TRBV6-3 and TRBJ1-1, with TRBD1 matching over 8 bases. V shed 5 bases, J shed 4 bases, and the junction held 6 bases outside the gene matches. Germline V gene data show CDR1 as MNHEY and CDR2 as SVGEGT. CDR3 size: 14 residues. The CDR3 nucleotides read TGTGCCAGCAGTACCACAGGGGGAATCACTGAAGCTTTCTTT. Translating it yields CASSTTGGITEAFF.

This sequence joins TRBV4-1 and TRBJ1-5; 12 bases align to TRBD1. The J segment lost 6 bases and the V segment lost 4 bases, leaving 4 bases of the junction unmatched. Germline values: CDR1 MGHRA, CDR2 YSYEKL. This CDR3 is 15 amino acids long. CDR3 loop: CASSPGQGASQPQHF. CDR3 DNA: TGCGCCAGCAGCCCGGGACAGGGGGCGAGTCAGCCCCAGCATTTT.

The J gene is TRBJ1-2, the V gene TRBV5-5, with D tentatively TRBD1 (5 bases). The V gene lost 0 bases and the J gene lost 3 bases, with 6 bases spanning the gap. This CDR3 spans 13 amino acids. Germline values: CDR1 SGHKS, CDR2 YYEKEE (reference sequence). DNA of the CDR3: TGTGCCAGCAGCTTGGTCAGGGACTATGGCTACACCTTC. It is translated as CASSLVRDYGYTF. Full variable domain (rest looked up from reference TRBV5-5 and TRBJ1-2): DAGVTQSPTHLIKTRGQQVTLRCSPISGHKSVSWYQQVLGQGPQFIFQYYEKEERGRGNFPDRFSARQFPNYSSELNVNALLLGDSALYLCASSLVRDYGYTFGSGTRLTVV.

The V gene is TRBV6-2 or TRBV6-3, the J gene TRBJ2-1; 13 bases line up with TRBD2. The V gene's germline CDR1 is MNHEY and CDR2 SVGEGT. This CDR3 has 14 residues. V dropped 6 bases and J dropped 14; count of bases not matched to a gene: 10. In nucleotides, the CDR3 is TGTGCCAGCAGCCGGCCGGGACTAGCGGGGTGGAAGTTCTTC. Amino acids: CASSRPGLAGWKFF.

CDR3 loop: CASSSWGGSYEQYF. In nucleotides, the CDR3 is TGTGCCAGCAGCTCCTGGGGGGGCTCCTACGAGCAGTACTTC. This sequence joins TRBV7-3 and TRBJ2-7, with 7 bases lining up with TRBD2. V gave up 4 bases and J gave up 0 bases; unmatched junction bases: 3. This CDR3 region has 14 residues. Germline CDR1 is SGHTA and CDR2 is FQGTGA.

The chain combines TRBV6-5 with TRBJ1-2, with D perhaps TRBD1 (5 bases). Germline loops: CDR1 MNHEY, CDR2 SVGAGI. This CDR3 comprises 13 residues. Trimming took off 0 bases at V and 6 bases at J, with 8 bases between the two ends. The chain's CDR3 is CASSYSEGNGYTF. CDR3 bases: TGTGCCAGCAGTTACTCGGAGGGGAATGGCTACACCTTC.

The rearrangement links TRBV28 to TRBJ2-7; possible D gene TRBD2, 5 bases. Looked up from germline, CDR1 is MDHEN and CDR2 is SYDVKM. The CDR3 consists of 15 residues. The ends were cut back, 6 bases at V and 6 bases at J, with 21 bases in the middle. The CDR3 region has the DNA TGTGCCAGCAGCAACTATGAAGGACTTCCCTCCGAGCAGTACTTC. Amino acid sequence: CASSNYEGLPSEQYF.

The V and J genes are TRBV7-9 and TRBJ1-2; 7 bases line up with TRBD1. The CDR3 has 14 residues. J was trimmed by 1 base and V by 3 bases; bases with no gene match: 2. CDR1 SEHNR and CDR2 FQNEAQ come from the germline V gene (reference sequence). The CDR3, as DNA: TGTGCCAGCAGCTTTACAGGGGTTAACTATGGCTACACCTTC. This sequence encodes CASSFTGVNYGYTF.